The T cell receptor (beta chain) described here comes from a study of blood T cell repertoires in COVID-19. Method: immunoSEQ multiplex PCR; TCRdb's copy keeps in-frame clones and lacks some. The table has roughly 230,000 clones, around 83% seen once. Trimming cost V 1 base and J 4 bases; bases outside gene matches: 4. CDR3 length: 14 residues. The germline V gene has CDR1 LGHDT and CDR2 YNNKEL (reference sequence). The sequence was obtained from a middle-aged man with acute or convalescent COVID-19. The chain employs TRBV3-1 (or the pseudogene TRBV3-2) and TRBJ2-7, with 7 bases identical to TRBD1. The sequenced sample consisted of peripheral blood. The CDR3 coding sequence is TGTGCCAGCAGCCAAGGGAACAGGGGTTACGAGCAGTACTTC. Translated, it gives CASSQGNRGYEQYF.